The entry below describes one TCR beta chain. As yet, its antigen is unknown. The sample is drawn from a study of CXCR3-negative and CXCR3-positive naive CD8 T cells. UMI-labeled 5' RACE yielded the TRB cDNA libraries. TCRdb re-called the 5' RACE reads and catalogs CDR3 proteins one per entry, DNA excluded. Its table lists 6,500 to 10,000 distinct CDR3 sequences. The CDR3 totals 17 residues. Broader study findings: TRB CDR3 hydrophobicity was greater in CXCR3-positive naive cells than in CXCR3-negative naive cells.

The sequence came from a human donor in good health. Some clones in this sample may be carry-over from other donors' samples. Material for sequencing was naive CXCR3+ CD8+ T cells from blood. Described subset: CD45RO-CCR7+CD27+CD95- naive CD8+ T cells expressing CXCR3 (TNR3+). The J gene is TRBJ2-1, the V gene TRBV21-1. TRBV21-1 is a documented pseudogene. The CDR3 sequence: CASSIRGPQRSYNEQFF.